This TCR beta chain is from a study of blood T cell repertoires in COVID-19. As for the study in general: Collection of acute and convalescent COVID-19 samples took place in the United States, Italy and Spain. The cDNA or gDNA used as material had been derived from T cells, B-cell-depleted T cells, or PBMCs.

Unmatched junction bases numbered 4, after V lost 6 bases and J lost 7 bases. Per germline, CDR1 MNHEY and CDR2 SMNVEV (reference sequence). CDR3 length equals 13 residues. In the original processing: Reference gene primer amplification yielded estimated nucleated cell counts. Assay used: immunoSEQ multiplex PCR; TCRdb lists only in-frame clones, some missing. D and trimming come from the DNA, and the V and J calls and clone size come from that table. The sample holds some 190,000 clones, 80% to 90% seen once. V usage is TRBV27 and J usage is TRBJ1-2; 11 bases are shared with TRBD1. The receptor's source is a human donor with active or convalescent COVID-19. The donor label of this sample is uncertain. Input material: peripheral blood. CDR3 sequence reads: CASRVGTGGGYTF. CDR3 coding DNA: TGTGCCAGCAGGGTCGGGACAGGGGGTGGCTACACCTTC.